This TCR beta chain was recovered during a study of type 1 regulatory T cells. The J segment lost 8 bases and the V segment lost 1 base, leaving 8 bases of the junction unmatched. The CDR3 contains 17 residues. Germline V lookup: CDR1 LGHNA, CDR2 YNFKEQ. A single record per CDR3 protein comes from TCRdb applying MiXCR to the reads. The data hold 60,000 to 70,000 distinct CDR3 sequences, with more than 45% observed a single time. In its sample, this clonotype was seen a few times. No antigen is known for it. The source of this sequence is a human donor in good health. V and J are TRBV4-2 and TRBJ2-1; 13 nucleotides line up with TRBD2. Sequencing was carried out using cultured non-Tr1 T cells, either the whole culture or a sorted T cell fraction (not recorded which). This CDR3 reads CASSQVDRLAGGDEQFF. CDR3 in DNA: TGTGCCAGCAGCCAAGTCGATCGACTAGCGGGGGGCGATGAGCAGTTCTTC.